The 4 T cell receptor beta chains reported below all come from one sample, sequenced in a study of blood T cell repertoires in COVID-19 (dated by TCRdb to 2019 to 2021). Libraries came from the immunoSEQ multiplex PCR assay. In its TCRdb copy, this immuneACCESS table keeps in-frame sequences only and misses some clones. Where compared with another copy, unresolved V genes explain less than half of these, and the others have no known cause. The sample includes approximately 350,000 clones, with approximately 88% observed a single time. The ten largest clonotypes hold 0.95% to 1.5% of the sample. The sample comprised peripheral blood. The receptors shown here come from a man aged 40-55 years with acute or convalescent COVID-19.

The V and J genes are TRBV5-6 and TRBJ1-2, with TRBD1 matching 9 bases. This CDR3 spans 17 amino acids. In germline, CDR1 is SGHDT, CDR2 YYEEEE. Trimming cost V 0 bases and J 8 bases; bases outside gene matches: 14. The CDR3 bases are TGTGCCAGCAGCTTGGTAGACAGGGGGGTCGGATTCAGGGGCTACACCTTC. Translated, it gives CASSLVDRGVGFRGYTF.

This sequence joins TRBV19 and TRBJ1-6; 7 nucleotides agree with TRBD1. Germline V gene sequence: CDR1 LNHDA, CDR2 SQIVND (reference sequence). The CDR3 is made up of 15 amino acids. Trimming at V came to 7 bases and at J to 10 bases, leaving 13 bases not matched to a gene. The CDR3 nucleotides read TGTGCCAGTACCTTTGGACAGGAGGGCTACTCACCCCTCCACTTT. Translation gives CASTFGQEGYSPLHF.

The rearrangement joins TRBV5-1 to TRBJ2-1; a possible D gene is TRBD2 (7 bases). This CDR3 contains 16 residues. The germline V gene encodes CDR1 SGHRS and CDR2 YFSETQ. V shed 6 bases and J shed 0 bases, with 16 bases lying between them. CDR3 residues: CASTNGGGSSYNEQFF. CDR3 DNA sequence: TGCGCCAGCACCAACGGGGGCGGGAGCTCCTACAATGAGCAGTTCTTC.

This clone was observed once. V is TRBV30 and J is TRBJ2-3, with D uncertain. Germline V gene sequence: CDR1 GTSNPN, CDR2 SVGIG (reference sequence). V dropped 4 bases and J dropped 6 bases, with 14 bases sitting between them. The CDR3 sequence is 13 residues long. The CDR3 reads CAWMAGWADTQYF. The DNA for the CDR3 is TGTGCCTGGATGGCCGGTTGGGCGGATACGCAGTATTTT. Full variable domain (missing parts from reference TRBV30 and TRBJ2-3): SQTIHQWPATLVQPVGSPLSLECTVEGTSNPNLYWYRQAAGRGLQLLFYSVGIGQISSEVPQNLSASRPQDRQFILSSKKLLLSDSGFYLCAWMAGWADTQYFGPGTRLTVL.